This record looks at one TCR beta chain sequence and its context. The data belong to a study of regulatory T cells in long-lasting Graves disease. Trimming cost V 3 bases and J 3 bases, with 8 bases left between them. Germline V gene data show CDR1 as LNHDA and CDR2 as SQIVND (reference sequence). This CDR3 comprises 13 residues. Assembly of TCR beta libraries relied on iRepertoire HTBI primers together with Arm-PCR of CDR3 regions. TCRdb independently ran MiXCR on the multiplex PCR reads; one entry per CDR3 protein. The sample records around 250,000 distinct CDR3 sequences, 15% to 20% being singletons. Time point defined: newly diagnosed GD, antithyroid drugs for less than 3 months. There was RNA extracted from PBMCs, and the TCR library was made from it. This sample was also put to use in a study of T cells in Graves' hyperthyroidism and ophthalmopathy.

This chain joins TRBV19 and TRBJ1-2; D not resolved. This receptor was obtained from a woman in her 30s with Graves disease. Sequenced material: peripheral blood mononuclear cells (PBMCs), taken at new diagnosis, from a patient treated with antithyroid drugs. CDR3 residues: CASSIGGDYGYTF. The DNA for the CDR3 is TGTGCCAGTAGTATCGGAGGAGACTATGGCTACACCTTC.